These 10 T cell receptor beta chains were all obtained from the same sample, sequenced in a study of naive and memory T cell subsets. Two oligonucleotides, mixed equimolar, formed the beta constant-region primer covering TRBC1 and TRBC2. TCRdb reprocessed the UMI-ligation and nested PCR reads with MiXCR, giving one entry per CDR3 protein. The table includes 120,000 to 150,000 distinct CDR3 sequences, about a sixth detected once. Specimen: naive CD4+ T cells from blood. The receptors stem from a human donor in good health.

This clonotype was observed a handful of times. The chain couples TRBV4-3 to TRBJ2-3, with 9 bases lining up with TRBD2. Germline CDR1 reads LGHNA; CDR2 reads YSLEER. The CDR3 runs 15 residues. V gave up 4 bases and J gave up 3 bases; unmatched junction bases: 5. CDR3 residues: CASSLAGAGTDTQYF. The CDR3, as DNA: TGCGCCAGCAGCCTAGCGGGAGCGGGAACAGATACGCAGTATTTT.

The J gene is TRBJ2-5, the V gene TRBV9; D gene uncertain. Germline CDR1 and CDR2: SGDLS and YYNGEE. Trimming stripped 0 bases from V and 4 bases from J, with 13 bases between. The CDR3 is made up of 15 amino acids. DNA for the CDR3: TGTGCCAGCAGCGTAGCTGCAACAGAGCGAGAGACCCAGTACTTC. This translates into CASSVAATERETQYF.

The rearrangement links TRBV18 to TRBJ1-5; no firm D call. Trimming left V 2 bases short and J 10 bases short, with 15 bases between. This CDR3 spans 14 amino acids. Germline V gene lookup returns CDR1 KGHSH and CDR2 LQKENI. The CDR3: CASSPDSTVSPQHF. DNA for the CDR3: TGTGCCAGCTCACCAGATAGCACGGTGTCTCCCCAGCATTTT.

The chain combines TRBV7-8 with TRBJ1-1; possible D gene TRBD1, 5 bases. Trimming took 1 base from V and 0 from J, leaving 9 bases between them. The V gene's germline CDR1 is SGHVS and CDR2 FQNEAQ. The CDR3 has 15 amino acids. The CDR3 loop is CASSLDNRLNTEAFF. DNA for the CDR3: TGTGCCAGCAGCTTAGATAACAGGTTGAACACTGAAGCTTTCTTT. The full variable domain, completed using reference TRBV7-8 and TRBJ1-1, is GAGVSQSPRYKVAKRGQDVALRCDPISGHVSLFWYQQALGQGPEFLTYFQNEAQLDKSGLPSDRFFAERPEGSVSTLKIQRTQQEDSAVYLCASSLDNRLNTEAFFGQGTRLTVV.

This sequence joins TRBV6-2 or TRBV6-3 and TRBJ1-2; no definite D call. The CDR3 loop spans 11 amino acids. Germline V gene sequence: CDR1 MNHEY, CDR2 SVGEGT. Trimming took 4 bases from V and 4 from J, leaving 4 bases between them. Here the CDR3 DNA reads TGTGCCAGCAGTTCGGGCTATGGCTACACCTTC. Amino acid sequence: CASSSGYGYTF.

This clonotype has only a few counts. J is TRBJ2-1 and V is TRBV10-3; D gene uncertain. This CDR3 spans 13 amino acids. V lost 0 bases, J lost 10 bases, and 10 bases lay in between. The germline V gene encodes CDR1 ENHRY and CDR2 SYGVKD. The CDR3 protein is CAISESGVVEQFF. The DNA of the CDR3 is TGTGCCATCAGTGAGTCCGGCGTAGTCGAGCAGTTCTTC.

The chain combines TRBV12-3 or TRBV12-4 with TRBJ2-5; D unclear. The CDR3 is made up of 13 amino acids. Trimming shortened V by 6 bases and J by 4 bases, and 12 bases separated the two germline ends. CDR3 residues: CASSPYPGETQYF. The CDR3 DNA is TGTGCCAGCAGCCCATACCCGGGAGAGACCCAGTACTTC.

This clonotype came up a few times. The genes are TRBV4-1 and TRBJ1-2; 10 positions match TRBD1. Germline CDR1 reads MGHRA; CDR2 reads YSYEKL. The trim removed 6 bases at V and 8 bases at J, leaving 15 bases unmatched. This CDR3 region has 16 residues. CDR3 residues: CASRQFPGQGSSGYTF. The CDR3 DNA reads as TGCGCCAGCAGACAATTTCCGGGACAGGGGTCGAGCGGCTACACCTTC.

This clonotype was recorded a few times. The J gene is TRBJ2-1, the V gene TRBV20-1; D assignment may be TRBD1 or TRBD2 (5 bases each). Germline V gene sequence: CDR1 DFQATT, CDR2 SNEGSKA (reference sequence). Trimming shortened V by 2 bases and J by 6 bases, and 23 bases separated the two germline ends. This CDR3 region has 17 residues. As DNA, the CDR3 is TGCAGTGCTAGACCCGGGACCGGAAGGGGATATACCAATGAGCAGTTCTTC. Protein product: CSARPGTGRGYTNEQFF.

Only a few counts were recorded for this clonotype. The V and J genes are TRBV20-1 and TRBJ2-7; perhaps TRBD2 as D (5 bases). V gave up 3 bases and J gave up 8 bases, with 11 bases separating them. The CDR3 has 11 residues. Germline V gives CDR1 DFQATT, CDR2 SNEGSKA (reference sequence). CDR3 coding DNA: TGCAGTGCTAGGGAGGTCAACCAGCAGTACTTC. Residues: CSAREVNQQYF.